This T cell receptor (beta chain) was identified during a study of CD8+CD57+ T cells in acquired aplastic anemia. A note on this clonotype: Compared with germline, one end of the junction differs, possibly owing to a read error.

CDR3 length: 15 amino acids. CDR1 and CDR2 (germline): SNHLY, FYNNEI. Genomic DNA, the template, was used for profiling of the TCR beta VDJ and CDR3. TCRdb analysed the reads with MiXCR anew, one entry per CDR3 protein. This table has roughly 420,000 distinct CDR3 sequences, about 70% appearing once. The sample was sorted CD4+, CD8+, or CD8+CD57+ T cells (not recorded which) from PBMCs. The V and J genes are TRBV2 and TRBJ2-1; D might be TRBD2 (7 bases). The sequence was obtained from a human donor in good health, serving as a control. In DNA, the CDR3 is TGTGCCAGCAGTGAACAGGACCCAGAACACCGGGGGGCGGTCTTC. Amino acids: CASSEQDPEHRGAVF.